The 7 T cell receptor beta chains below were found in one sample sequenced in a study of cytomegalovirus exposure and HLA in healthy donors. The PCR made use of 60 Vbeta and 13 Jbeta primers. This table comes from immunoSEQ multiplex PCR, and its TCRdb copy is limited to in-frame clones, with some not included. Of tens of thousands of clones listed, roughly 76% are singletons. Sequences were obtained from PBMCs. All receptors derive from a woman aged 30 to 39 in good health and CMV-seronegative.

The DNA for the CDR3 is TGCGCCAGCAGCCATATCCGGGACAGGGTGGGAGAGACCCAGTACTTC. Translating gives CASSHIRDRVGETQYF. This sequence joins TRBV4-1 and TRBJ2-5; the match to TRBD1 covers 9 bases. Germline lookup yields CDR1 MGHRA and CDR2 YSYEKL. The CDR3 length is 16 residues. V gave up 3 bases and J gave up 4 bases; unmatched junction bases: 9.

The CDR3, as DNA: TGTGCCAGCGAGTGGAGGGGCAGGGGGTACGAGCAGTACTTC. It is translated as CASEWRGRGYEQYF. The gene calls are TRBV7-9 and TRBJ2-7; D is possibly TRBD1 (7 bases). The CDR3 loop spans 14 amino acids. V was shortened by 8 bases and J by 4 bases, with 18 bases between the two germline ends. Germline assignment: CDR1 SEHNR and CDR2 FQNEAQ (reference sequence).

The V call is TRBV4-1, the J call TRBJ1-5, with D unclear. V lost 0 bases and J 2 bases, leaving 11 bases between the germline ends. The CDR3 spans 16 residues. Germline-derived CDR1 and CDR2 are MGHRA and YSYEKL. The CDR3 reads CASSQDGVTGNQPQHF. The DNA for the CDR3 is TGCGCCAGCAGCCAAGATGGAGTTACTGGCAATCAGCCCCAGCATTTT.

CDR3 loop: CASSDLAGGLNEQFF. CDR3 in DNA: TGTGCCAGCAGTGATCTAGCGGGAGGGCTCAATGAGCAGTTCTTC. The genes are TRBV2 and TRBJ2-1, with TRBD2 identical over 12 bases. V gave up 3 bases and J gave up 6 bases; unmatched junction bases: 3. Germline loops: CDR1 SNHLY, CDR2 FYNNEI. The length of the CDR3 is 15 residues.

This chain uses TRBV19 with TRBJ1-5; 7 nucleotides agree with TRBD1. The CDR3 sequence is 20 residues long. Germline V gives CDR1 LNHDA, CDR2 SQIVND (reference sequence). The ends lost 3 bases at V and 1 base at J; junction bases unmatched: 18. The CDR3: CASSIRPKRQGPMSNQPQHF. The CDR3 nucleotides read TGTGCCAGTAGTATCAGGCCCAAAAGACAGGGACCTATGAGCAATCAGCCCCAGCATTTT.

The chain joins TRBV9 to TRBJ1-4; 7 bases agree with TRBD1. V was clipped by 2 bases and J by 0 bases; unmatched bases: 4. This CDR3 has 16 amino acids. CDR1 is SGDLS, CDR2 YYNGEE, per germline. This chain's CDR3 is CASSVGQSATNEKLFF. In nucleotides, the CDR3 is TGTGCCAGCAGCGTGGGACAGAGCGCAACTAATGAAAAACTGTTTTTT.

The CDR3, as DNA: TGTGCCTGGAAACCGGGACAGATAAACAATGAGCAGTTCTTC. It yields the protein CAWKPGQINNEQFF. This chain links TRBV30 with TRBJ2-1; 7 bases are a match to TRBD1. Trimming cost V 4 bases and J 5 bases; bases outside gene matches: 8. Germline CDR1 GTSNPN, CDR2 SVGIG (reference sequence). The CDR3 totals 14 residues.